This TCR beta chain was sequenced for a study of blood T cell repertoires in COVID-19. Study-level information: From T cells, B-cell-depleted T cells, or PBMCs came the material, which was cDNA or gDNA.

Germline CDR1 is MGHRA and CDR2 is YSYEKL. Trimming shortened V by 4 bases and J by 1 base, and 7 bases separated the two germline ends. This CDR3 comprises 14 residues. Libraries were prepared by immunoSEQ multiplex PCR; TCRdb keeps only in-frame clonotypes and omits some of them. The sample carries about 160,000 clones, 70% to 85% recorded once. This TCR came from a woman aged 80 or older with acute or convalescent COVID-19. Source material: peripheral blood. The chain is built from TRBV4-1 and TRBJ2-2; D is undetermined. CDR3 residues: CASSRDLNTGELFF. The CDR3 bases are TGCGCCAGCAGCCGCGATTTGAACACCGGGGAGCTGTTTTTT.